The 26 T cell receptor beta chains given below trace back to one sample, sequenced in a study of identical twins (TCRdb year 2016). To prepare the library, 5' RACE was applied. Sequencing instrument: Illumina HiSeq 2000. TCRdb trimmed public reads at Q25 via fastp, called clones via MiXCR and kept in-frame beta chains. All rows with the same CDR3 protein become a single entry with the most common DNA and genes. Present in this sample are around 100,000 distinct CDR3 sequences, about 6% of which were seen just once. Roughly 12% of the sample belongs to the ten largest clones. The specimen was memory T cells sorted from blood. This specimen's cell subset or site label, interpreted: CD45RO+ enriched T cells. The receptors derive from a woman between 50 and 59 years old in good health.

This clonotype was seen repeatedly, ten times or more. The rearrangement joins TRBV20-1 to TRBJ2-3, with 9 nucleotides matching TRBD1. The CDR3 covers 16 residues. Germline V gene data show CDR1 as DFQATT and CDR2 as SNEGSKA (reference sequence). J was trimmed by 3 bases and V by 4 bases; bases with no gene match: 11. The chain's CDR3 is CSANGAGQGPTDTQYF. The CDR3 nucleotides read TGCAGTGCTAATGGGGCGGGACAGGGCCCGACAGATACGCAGTATTTT.

This clonotype was recorded at least ten times. J is TRBJ2-4 and V is TRBV20-1; D is uncertain. V lost 3 bases and J 2 bases, leaving 8 bases between the germline ends. Germline V lookup: CDR1 DFQATT, CDR2 SNEGSKA (reference sequence). The CDR3 covers 13 residues. CDR3: CSASGLPKNIQYF. The CDR3 DNA follows: TGCAGTGCTAGCGGATTACCCAAAAACATTCAGTACTTC.

At least ten counts were recorded for this clonotype. The chain joins TRBV6-2 or TRBV6-3 to TRBJ1-1; D possibly corresponds to TRBD1 (6 bases). This CDR3 contains 12 residues. Trimming stripped 11 bases from V and 6 bases from J, with 16 bases between. CDR1 and CDR2 (germline): MNHEY, SVGEGT. Here the CDR3 reads CASRIEGAEAFF. The CDR3 region has the DNA TGTGCCTCGCGGATTGAGGGGGCTGAAGCTTTCTTT.

This clonotype has only a few counts. V is TRBV12-5 and J is TRBJ1-6; maybe TRBD1 (5 bases). V was cut by 5 bases and J by 0 bases, with 14 bases left in between. Germline V CDR1 and CDR2: LGHNT, FRNRAP. This CDR3 region has 17 residues. The CDR3 DNA is TGTGCTAGTGGTCGATTCATGACAGACTCCTATAATTCACCCCTCCACTTT. Translating it yields CASGRFMTDSYNSPLHF.

This clonotype was seen a handful of times. The CDR3 DNA reads TGTGCCAGCAGCCAGATAGCGGGAGGGCGGACCGGGGAGCTGTTTTTT. Amino acids: CASSQIAGGRTGELFF. The chain couples TRBV3-1 to TRBJ2-2, with 11 bases that match TRBD2. There are 16 residues in the CDR3. The germline V gene has CDR1 LGHDT and CDR2 YNNKEL (reference sequence). Losses at the gene ends were 3 bases for V and 5 bases for J; bases not matched to a gene: 5.

This clonotype was counted many times. The chain combines TRBV7-9 with TRBJ2-7; weak D call: TRBD2 (6 bases). CDR1 SEHNR and CDR2 FQNEAQ come from the germline V gene (reference sequence). Between the trimmed V and J ends, which lost 5 bases and 5 bases, there was a span of 19 bases. The CDR3 length is 15 residues. The DNA of the CDR3 is TGTGCCAGCAGCAGTTATCCGGGGACTGGCCACGAGCAGTACTTC. This gives the protein CASSSYPGTGHEQYF. The whole variable domain, remainder taken from reference TRBV7-9 and TRBJ2-7, is DTGVSQNPRHKITKRGQNVTFRCDPISEHNRLYWYRQTLGQGPEFLTYFQNEAQLEKSRLLSDRFSAERPKGSFSTLEIQRTEQGDSAMYLCASSSYPGTGHEQYFGPGTRLTVT.

The chain joins TRBV5-6 to TRBJ1-2; a possible D gene is TRBD1 (5 bases). The CDR3 contains 14 residues. Germline CDR1 reads SGHDT; CDR2 reads YYEEEE. Trimming took 3 bases from V and 4 from J, leaving 13 bases between them. CDR3 sequence reads: CASSSIRVVYGYTF. Here the CDR3 DNA reads TGTGCCAGCAGCTCCATCAGGGTTGTCTATGGCTACACCTTC.

This clonotype was recorded many times. The V call is TRBV13, the J call TRBJ2-2, with TRBD2 matching over 11 bases. The V gene end was trimmed by 5 bases and the J gene end by 7 bases; junction bases not matched to a gene: 9. Germline CDR1 PRHDT, CDR2 FYEKMQ (reference sequence). The CDR3 extends over 16 amino acids. The CDR3 region has the DNA TGTGCCAGCAGCCCCCATCCGGGACTAGCGGTCGGGGAGCTGTTTTTT. Amino acids: CASSPHPGLAVGELFF.

This clonotype showed up many times. The V and J genes are TRBV10-2 and TRBJ1-2, with D unclear. The CDR3 consists of 13 residues. V lost 6 bases and J lost 0, with 8 bases in between. Germline CDR1 is WSHSY and CDR2 is SAAADI. The CDR3 spells CASRDTANYGYTF. The CDR3 DNA reads as TGCGCCAGCAGGGATACAGCTAACTATGGCTACACCTTC.

This clonotype was observed at least ten times. The rearrangement links TRBV20-1 to TRBJ2-5, with D possibly TRBD2 on 5 matching bases. The V gene's germline CDR1 is DFQATT and CDR2 SNEGSKA (reference sequence). This CDR3 spans 15 amino acids. Trimming shortened V by 4 bases and J by 4 bases, and 19 bases separated the two germline ends. CDR3 sequence reads: CSANPGSRARETQYF. Written as DNA, the CDR3 is TGCAGTGCTAACCCGGGGTCGAGGGCAAGAGAGACCCAGTACTTC.

This clonotype was counted ten times or more. The J gene is TRBJ2-3, the V gene TRBV12-3 or TRBV12-4, with TRBD2 matching over 8 bases. The ends lost 7 bases at V and 8 bases at J; junction bases unmatched: 11. The CDR3 extends over 14 amino acids. The CDR3 loop reads CASTMTSASLTQYF. CDR3 nucleotides: TGTGCCAGCACCATGACTAGCGCTTCACTTACGCAGTATTTT.

This clonotype has ten or more counts. V gene TRBV9 combines with J gene TRBJ1-6; 9 positions match TRBD1. The CDR3 extends over 16 amino acids. Germline CDR1 is SGDLS and CDR2 is YYNGEE. Trimming removed 2 bases from V and 7 bases from J; junction bases left unmatched: 7. CDR3 in DNA: TGTGCCAGCAGCGTCTATTCCGGGACAGGGAATTCACCCCTCCACTTT. Encoded protein: CASSVYSGTGNSPLHF.

This clonotype was counted at least ten times. V usage is TRBV20-1 and J usage is TRBJ2-3; 10 bases map to TRBD2. Germline V lookup: CDR1 DFQATT, CDR2 SNEGSKA (reference sequence). The CDR3 has 16 residues. With 4 bases clipped from V and 4 bases from J, the junction kept 11 bases outside the gene matches. The CDR3 DNA is TGCAGTGCTACCTCCTCACTAGCGGGAAGGCCAGATACGCAGTATTTT. Protein sequence: CSATSSLAGRPDTQYF.

This clonotype was picked up many times. V and J are TRBV3-1 and TRBJ2-2, with 8 bases fitting TRBD2. CDR3 length: 14 residues. Germline V gene sequence: CDR1 LGHDT, CDR2 YNNKEL (reference sequence). The V and J ends lost 4 bases and 4 bases, in that order; junction bases with no gene match: 2. CDR3 residues: CASSPAGGTGELFF. The CDR3 DNA is TGTGCCAGCAGCCCCGCGGGGGGCACCGGGGAGCTGTTTTTT.

By share of the sample, this clonotype is medium-sized. V and J are TRBV5-1 and TRBJ2-3; 8 positions agree with TRBD2. The V gene end was trimmed by 9 bases and the J gene end by 0 bases; junction bases not matched to a gene: 12. Germline-derived CDR1 and CDR2 are SGHRS and YFSETQ. This CDR3 spans 16 amino acids. The DNA for the CDR3 is TGCGCCACCGCCCTACTAGCGGCAGCCAGCACAGATACGCAGTATTTT. This sequence encodes CATALLAAASTDTQYF.

This clonotype was found many times. The V gene is TRBV5-1, the J gene TRBJ2-5; 8 positions match TRBD2. The CDR3 spans 14 residues. The trim removed 7 bases at V and 4 bases at J, leaving 9 bases unmatched. CDR1 SGHRS and CDR2 YFSETQ come from the germline V gene. This CDR3 is CASGGGSAGETQYF. CDR3 DNA sequence: TGCGCCAGCGGCGGGGGGTCGGCGGGAGAGACCCAGTACTTC.

This clonotype came up a few times. J is TRBJ1-5 and V is TRBV20-1, with no clear D. CDR1 DFQATT and CDR2 SNEGSKA come from the germline V gene (reference sequence). There are 14 residues in the CDR3. V was cut by 6 bases and J by 4 bases, with 16 bases left in between. The CDR3 coding sequence is TGCAGTGCAACTGGACTCCGGGGTAATCAGCCCCAGCATTTT. It encodes CSATGLRGNQPQHF.

This clonotype was recorded at least ten times. The chain carries TRBV7-2 and TRBJ2-5; 12 bases align to TRBD1. There are 17 residues in the CDR3. Germline-derived CDR1 and CDR2 are SGHTA and FQGNSA. Germline trimming cut 5 bases from V and 1 base from J; bases unmatched to any gene: 8. CDR3 sequence (DNA): TGTGCCAGCAGCGGGGGACAGGGGGCTGGTGGCCAAGAGACCCAGTACTTC. As protein: CASSGGQGAGGQETQYF.

This clonotype was observed at least ten times. The rearrangement links TRBV20-1 to TRBJ1-5, with D hard to call. This CDR3 has 15 residues. V was pared by 3 bases and J by 4 bases, with 16 bases between. Germline loops: CDR1 DFQATT, CDR2 SNEGSKA (reference sequence). The CDR3 region has the DNA TGCAGTGCTAGTTCCGCCGTCCAGGCTAATCAGCCCCAGCATTTT. Its protein is CSASSAVQANQPQHF.

This clonotype showed up just a few times. V gene TRBV20-1 combines with J gene TRBJ2-3; the match to TRBD2 covers 11 bases. The trim removed 0 bases at V and 4 bases at J, leaving 6 bases unmatched. There are 16 residues in the CDR3. Germline V gene lookup returns CDR1 DFQATT and CDR2 SNEGSKA (reference sequence). This CDR3 is CSARDWRGLAADTQYF. The CDR3 DNA reads TGCAGTGCTAGAGATTGGAGGGGACTAGCGGCAGATACGCAGTATTTT.

In this sample, this clonotype turned up many times. This chain joins TRBV5-1 and TRBJ2-1, with D possibly TRBD2 on 6 matching bases. V was cut by 4 bases and J by 9 bases, with 11 bases left in between. The CDR3 has 12 amino acids. Germline lookup yields CDR1 SGHRS and CDR2 YFSETQ. The CDR3 DNA reads as TGCGCCAGCAGCGAACTAGCTGGTGAGCAGTTCTTC. This gives the protein CASSELAGEQFF.

This clonotype was observed a handful of times. This chain joins TRBV19 and TRBJ2-5; D may be TRBD1 or TRBD2 (6 bases each). Trimming stripped 5 bases from V and 2 bases from J, with 15 bases between. Per germline, CDR1 LNHDA and CDR2 SQIVND (reference sequence). This CDR3 comprises 15 residues. The CDR3 DNA reads TGTGCCAGTAGTGCCAGGGGAGGCGGGCAAGAGACCCAGTACTTC. Protein product: CASSARGGGQETQYF.

This clonotype has ten or more counts. This chain connects TRBV4-1 to TRBJ1-1, with D maybe TRBD1 (5 bases). V was shortened by 4 bases and J by 2 bases, with 23 bases between the two germline ends. Per the germline V gene, CDR1 is MGHRA and CDR2 is YSYEKL. The CDR3 is made up of 18 amino acids. This chain's CDR3 is CASSPGEAVLSPNTEAFF. CDR3 bases: TGCGCCAGCAGCCCGGGGGAGGCAGTATTGTCCCCCAACACTGAAGCTTTCTTT.

This clonotype was counted between two and nine times. The V call is TRBV10-1, the J call TRBJ2-7; TRBD1 might be the D (6 bases). Germline values: CDR1 WNHNN, CDR2 SYGVQD (reference sequence). CDR3 length: 12 amino acids. Trimming removed 0 bases from V and 9 bases from J, with 9 bases in between. Here the CDR3 reads CASSESRGGQYV. DNA of the CDR3: TGCGCCAGCAGTGAGTCGCGAGGGGGGCAGTACGTC.

At least ten counts were recorded for this clonotype. The chain has TRBV27 and TRBJ2-1, with unresolved D. Per the germline V gene, CDR1 is MNHEY and CDR2 is SMNVEV (reference sequence). V was trimmed by 4 bases and J by 7 bases, leaving 14 bases between them. CDR3 length: 14 amino acids. CDR3 nucleotide sequence: TGTGCCAGCAGTTCCCTCCCGGTACCTAATGAGCAGTTCTTC. The encoded protein is CASSSLPVPNEQFF.

This clonotype has just a few counts. The genes are TRBV7-9 and TRBJ1-5, with D unclear. This CDR3 comprises 13 residues. Trimming pared 2 bases from V and 5 bases from J, leaving 7 bases between. Germline values: CDR1 SEHNR, CDR2 FQNEAQ (reference sequence). The CDR3 loop is CASSLSQDQPQHF. The CDR3 coding sequence is TGTGCCAGCAGCTTAAGCCAGGATCAGCCCCAGCATTTT.